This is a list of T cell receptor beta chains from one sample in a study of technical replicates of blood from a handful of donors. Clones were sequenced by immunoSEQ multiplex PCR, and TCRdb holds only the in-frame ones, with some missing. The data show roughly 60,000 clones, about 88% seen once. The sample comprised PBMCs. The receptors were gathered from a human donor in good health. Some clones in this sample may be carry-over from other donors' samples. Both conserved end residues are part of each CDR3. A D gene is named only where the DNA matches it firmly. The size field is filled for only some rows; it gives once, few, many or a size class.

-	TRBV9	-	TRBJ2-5	CASSQGGNQETQYF	TGTGCCAGCAGCCAGGGGGGCAACCAAGAGACCCAGTACTTC
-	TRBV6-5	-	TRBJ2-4	CASSSEGRAKNIQYF	TGTGCCAGCAGCTCCGAGGGGAGGGCCAAAAACATTCAGTACTTC
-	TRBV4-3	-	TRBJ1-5	CASSRERGGGQPQHF	TGCGCCAGCAGCCGAGAGAGGGGGGGTGGTCAGCCCCAGCATTTT
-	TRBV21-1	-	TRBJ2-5	CASSAGGRGETQYF	TGTGCCAGCAGCGCCGGGGGGAGAGGGGAGACCCAGTACTTC
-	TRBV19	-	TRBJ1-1	CASSPDTAMNTEAFF	TGTGCCAGTAGTCCGGACACAGCCATGAACACTGAAGCTTTCTTT
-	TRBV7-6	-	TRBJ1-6	CASSLAAGESPLHF	TGTGCCAGCAGCTTAGCGGCGGGCGAGTCACCCCTCCACTTT
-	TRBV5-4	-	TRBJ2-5	CASSSLTGSQETQYF	TGTGCCAGCAGCTCCTTAACAGGGTCTCAAGAGACCCAGTACTTC
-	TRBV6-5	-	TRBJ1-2	CATYSGRYNYGYTF	TGTGCCACCTATAGTGGGAGGTACAACTATGGCTACACCTTC
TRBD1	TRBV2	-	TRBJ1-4	CASLPGQINEKLFF	TGTGCCAGCTTACCGGGACAGATTAATGAAAAACTGTTTTTT
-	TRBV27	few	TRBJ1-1	CASSPRGTSNTEAFF	TGTGCCAGCAGCCCCCGGGGGACCTCGAACACTGAAGCTTTCTTT
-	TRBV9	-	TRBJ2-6	CASSVGGATISGANVLTF	TGTGCCAGCAGCGTAGGAGGAGCTACTATATCTGGGGCCAACGTCCTGACTTTC
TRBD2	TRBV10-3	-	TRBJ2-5	CAIRAGVGETQYF	TGTGCCATCAGAGCGGGGGTGGGGGAGACCCAGTACTTC
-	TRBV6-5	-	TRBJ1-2	CASSYGREYGYTF	TGTGCCAGCAGTTACGGCCGGGAGTATGGCTACACCTTC
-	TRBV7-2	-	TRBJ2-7	CASSLGGVTYEQYF	TGTGCCAGCAGCTTGGGAGGAGTCACCTACGAGCAGTACTTC
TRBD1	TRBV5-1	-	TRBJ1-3	CASSVGNRGGSGNTIYF	TGCGCCAGCAGCGTAGGGAACAGGGGAGGCTCTGGAAACACCATATATTTT
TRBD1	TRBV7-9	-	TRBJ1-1	CASSLAGTGMDEAFF	TGTGCCAGCAGCTTAGCGGGGACAGGGATGGATGAAGCTTTCTTT
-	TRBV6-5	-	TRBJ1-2	CASSTPDRWHGYTF	TGTGCCAGCAGTACCCCGGACAGATGGCATGGCTACACCTTC
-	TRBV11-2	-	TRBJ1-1	CASSLGARTEAFF	TGTGCCAGCAGCTTAGGGGCGCGAACTGAAGCTTTCTTT
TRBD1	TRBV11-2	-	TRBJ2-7	CASSPDRAAYEQYF	TGTGCCAGCAGCCCGGACAGGGCCGCCTACGAGCAGTACTTC
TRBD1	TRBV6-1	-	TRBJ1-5	CASSRGQVSNQPQHF	TGTGCCAGCAGCCGAGGACAGGTTAGCAATCAGCCCCAGCATTTT
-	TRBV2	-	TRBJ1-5	CASTVAQGGQPQHF	TGTGCCAGCACCGTGGCCCAGGGCGGTCAGCCCCAGCATTTT
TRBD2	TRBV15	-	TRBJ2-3	CATSRDSGRTSGAADTQYF	TGTGCCACCAGCAGAGATTCGGGACGGACTAGCGGGGCGGCAGATACGCAGTATTTT
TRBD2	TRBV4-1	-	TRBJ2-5	CASSQTSGSMETQYF	TGCGCCAGCAGCCAAACTAGCGGGAGCATGGAGACCCAGTACTTC
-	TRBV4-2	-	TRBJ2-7	CASSQEDLWGEHHGEQYF	TGTGCCAGCAGCCAAGAGGACCTATGGGGGGAGCACCACGGCGAGCAGTACTTC
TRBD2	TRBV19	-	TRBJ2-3	CASRVAAGGRTDTQYF	TGTGCCAGTCGTGTCGCGGCGGGAGGTAGGACAGATACGCAGTATTTT
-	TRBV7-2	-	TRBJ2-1	CASSWGGSSYNEQFF	TGTGCCAGCAGCTGGGGGGGCAGCTCCTACAATGAGCAGTTCTTC
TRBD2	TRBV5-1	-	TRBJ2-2	CASSTKTSGGNTGELFF	TGCGCCAGCAGCACGAAGACTAGCGGGGGGAACACCGGGGAGCTGTTTTTT
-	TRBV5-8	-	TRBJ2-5	CASSAEVWGETQYF	TGTGCCAGCAGCGCAGAGGTGTGGGGCGAGACCCAGTACTTC
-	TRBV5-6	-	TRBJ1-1	CASKKRGGGSTEAFF	TGTGCCAGCAAAAAACGCGGTGGAGGTAGCACTGAAGCTTTCTTT
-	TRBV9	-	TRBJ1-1	CASSRGHAAKGNTEAFF	TGTGCCAGCAGCAGAGGACACGCGGCGAAGGGGAACACTGAAGCTTTCTTT
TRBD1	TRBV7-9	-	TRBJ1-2	CASRSGGNYGYTF	TGTGCCAGCAGGTCAGGGGGTAACTATGGCTACACCTTC
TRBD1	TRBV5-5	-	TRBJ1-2	CASSLGGQGNYGYTF	TGTGCCAGCAGCTTGGGGGGACAGGGCAACTATGGCTACACCTTC
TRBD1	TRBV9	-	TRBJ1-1	CASSALGQGNTEAFF	TGTGCCAGCAGCGCCTTGGGACAGGGGAACACTGAAGCTTTCTTT
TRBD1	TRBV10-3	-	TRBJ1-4	CATAGQGKEKLFF	TGTGCCACCGCGGGACAGGGGAAGGAAAAACTGTTTTTT
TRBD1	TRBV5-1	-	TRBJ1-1	CASSLEGTGGNTEAFF	TGCGCCAGCAGCTTGGAAGGGACAGGGGGGAACACTGAAGCTTTCTTT
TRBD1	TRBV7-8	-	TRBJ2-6	CASSLVGDRGSFGANVLTF	TGTGCCAGCAGCTTAGTTGGGGACAGGGGATCTTTTGGGGCCAACGTCCTGACTTTC
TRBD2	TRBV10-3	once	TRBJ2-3	CAISAGGADTQYF	TGTGCCATCAGTGCGGGGGGGGCAGATACGCAGTATTTT
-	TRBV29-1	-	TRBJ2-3	CSVATRVSDTQYF	TGCAGCGTTGCCACCCGGGTTTCGGATACGCAGTATTTT
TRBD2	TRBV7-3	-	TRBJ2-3	CASSRLAGGPGDTQYF	TGTGCCAGCAGCCGACTAGCGGGAGGGCCTGGAGATACGCAGTATTTT
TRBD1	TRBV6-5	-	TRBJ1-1	CASRKTGTGGTEAFF	TGTGCCAGCAGAAAGACCGGGACAGGGGGCACTGAAGCTTTCTTT
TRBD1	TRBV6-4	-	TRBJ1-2	CASSPEDRGRGGYTF	TGTGCCAGCAGTCCTGAGGACAGGGGGCGCGGTGGCTACACCTTC
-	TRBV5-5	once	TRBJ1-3	CASNKMGGFSGNTIYF	TGTGCCAGCAACAAAATGGGGGGGTTCTCTGGAAACACCATATATTTT
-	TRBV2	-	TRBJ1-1	CASSLQGVNTEAFF	TGTGCCAGCAGTCTACAGGGAGTGAACACTGAAGCTTTCTTT
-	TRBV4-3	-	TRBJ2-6	CASSQDLQGSSGANVLTF	TGCGCCAGCAGCCAGGACTTACAGGGATCCTCTGGGGCCAACGTCCTGACTTTC